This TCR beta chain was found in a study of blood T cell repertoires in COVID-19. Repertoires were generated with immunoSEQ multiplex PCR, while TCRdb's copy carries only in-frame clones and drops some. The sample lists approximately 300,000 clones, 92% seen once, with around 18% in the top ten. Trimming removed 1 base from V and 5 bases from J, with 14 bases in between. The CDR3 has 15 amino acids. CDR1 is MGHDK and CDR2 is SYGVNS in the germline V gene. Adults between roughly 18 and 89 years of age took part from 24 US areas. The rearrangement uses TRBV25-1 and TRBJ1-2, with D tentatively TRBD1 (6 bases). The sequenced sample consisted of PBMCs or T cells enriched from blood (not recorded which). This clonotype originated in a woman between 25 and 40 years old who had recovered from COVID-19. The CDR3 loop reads CASSEWGLPRYGYTF. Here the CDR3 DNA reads TGTGCCAGCAGTGAATGGGGGCTCCCTAGGTATGGCTACACCTTC.